This passage covers 25 T cell receptor beta chains from one sample sequenced in a study of radiation and T cells in renal cell carcinoma. Repertoires were generated with immunoSEQ multiplex PCR, while TCRdb's copy carries only in-frame clones and drops some. This sample has some 120,000 clones, with roughly four fifths found just once. Time point noted: blood 2 weeks post-SBRT. Regarding treatment: 15 Gy SBRT to primary tumor, nephrectomy 4 weeks later. Sequencing used blood, obtained from a patient whose treatment included radiotherapy and nephrectomy. These receptors were collected from a man aged 45-65 years with renal cell carcinoma.

This clone came up once. The chain couples TRBV6-1 to TRBJ1-2; D gene uncertain. Germline V gene sequence: CDR1 MNHNS, CDR2 SASEGT. This CDR3 is built from 11 residues. Between the trimmed V and J ends, which lost 10 bases and 7 bases, there was a span of 13 bases. CDR3 nucleotide sequence: TGTGCCACCACCGTATGGAGTGGCTACACCTTC. This codes for CATTVWSGYTF.

The chain employs TRBV2 and TRBJ1-2; 7 nucleotides line up with TRBD1. The CDR3 consists of 18 residues. After removal of 4 bases from V and 4 bases from J, the junction contained 18 bases not matched to a gene. Germline V gene lookup returns CDR1 SNHLY and CDR2 FYNNEI. For the CDR3, the DNA is TGTGCCAGCAGTGGTACCTTACCGACAGGGCCTCTCGGCTATGGCTACACCTTC. It is translated as CASSGTLPTGPLGYGYTF. The complete variable domain, with remaining parts taken from reference TRBV2 and TRBJ1-2, reads EPEVTQTPSHQVTQMGQEVILRCVPISNHLYFYWYRQILGQKVEFLVSFYNNEISEKSEIFDDQFSVERPDGSNFTLKIRSTKLEDSAMYFCASSGTLPTGPLGYGYTFGSGTRLTVV.

The chain employs TRBV28 and TRBJ1-6, with D maybe TRBD1 (6 bases). V lost 4 bases, J lost 6 bases, and 16 bases lay in between. The CDR3 runs to 16 residues. Germline CDR1 is MDHEN and CDR2 is SYDVKM. The CDR3 region is CASSSPPGTPNSPLHF. As DNA, the CDR3 is TGTGCCAGCAGTTCCCCGCCCGGGACACCTAATTCACCCCTCCACTTT.

A remark on this clone: Other DNA sequences in this specimen translate into the identical CDR3. The V and J genes are TRBV5-1 and TRBJ2-7; the match to TRBD1 covers 11 bases. CDR3 length: 14 amino acids. The V gene's germline CDR1 is SGHRS and CDR2 YFSETQ. The V and J ends lost 4 bases and 4 bases, in that order; junction bases with no gene match: 4. In DNA form, the CDR3 reads TGCGCCAGCAGCGCCGGGACAGGGGGTTACGAGCAGTACTTC. Translated, it gives CASSAGTGGYEQYF.

There are a few counts of this clone. J is TRBJ1-5 and V is TRBV7-9, with 7 positions matching TRBD1. The germline CDR1 and CDR2 sequences are SEHNR and FQNEAQ (reference sequence). This CDR3 comprises 15 residues. After removal of 4 bases from V and 4 bases from J, the junction contained 7 bases not matched to a gene. For the CDR3, the DNA is TGTGCCAGCAGCTCCGGACAGGCGGGGAATCAGCCCCAGCATTTT. Its protein is CASSSGQAGNQPQHF.

This clone was seen more than once but under ten times. The chain combines TRBV19 with TRBJ2-1; 10 bases align to TRBD2. This CDR3 has 14 residues. In germline, CDR1 is LNHDA, CDR2 SQIVND (reference sequence). Trimming took 6 bases from V and 10 from J; bases not matched to a gene: 9. The CDR3 DNA is TGTGCCAGTAGCGCCGGGACTAGCGTAGGAGAGCAGTTCTTC. It is translated as CASSAGTSVGEQFF.

In this sample, this clone turned up once. V usage is TRBV5-1 and J usage is TRBJ2-1; perhaps TRBD2 as D (6 bases). V gave up 7 bases and J gave up 2 bases, with 19 bases separating them. Germline loops: CDR1 SGHRS, CDR2 YFSETQ. This CDR3 region has 16 residues. The CDR3 reads CASANGLAGPYNEQFF. The CDR3 DNA reads as TGCGCCAGCGCGAACGGACTGGCGGGACCCTACAATGAGCAGTTCTTC.

This chain uses TRBV27 with TRBJ1-2, with TRBD1 identical over 9 bases. The ends lost 4 bases at V and 8 bases at J; junction bases unmatched: 8. The CDR3 has 14 residues. Germline-derived CDR1 and CDR2 are MNHEY and SMNVEV (reference sequence). The CDR3 reads CASSYRTGEGGYTF. The CDR3 DNA is TGTGCCAGCAGTTACCGGACAGGGGAGGGAGGCTACACCTTC.

This chain uses TRBV21-1 with TRBJ2-3; the table's D call of TRBD2 was not tested on the DNA. TRBV21-1 is a pseudogene locus. The CDR3 has 14 amino acids. DNA of the CDR3: TGTGTCCCAGGAGCGGGAACTTCCACAGATACGCAGTATTTT. Its translation: CVPGAGTSTDTQYF.

In its sample, this clone was seen once. The CDR3 sequence is CASSQSRGRQETQYF. The CDR3 bases are TGTGCCAGCAGCCAATCAAGGGGACGGCAAGAGACCCAGTACTTC. The J gene is TRBJ2-5, the V gene TRBV4-2; D may match TRBD1 or TRBD2 (5 bases each). Trimming removed 2 bases at V and 2 bases at J, with 12 bases between. This CDR3 has 15 residues. Germline values: CDR1 LGHNA, CDR2 YNFKEQ.

The chain combines TRBV6-5 with TRBJ2-5, with no clear D. Germline V gene sequence: CDR1 MNHEY, CDR2 SVGAGI. The length of the CDR3 is 14 residues. Trimming stripped 5 bases from V and 0 bases from J, with 10 bases between. DNA of the CDR3: TGTGCCAGCAGTGATCTCAGGTACCAAGAGACCCAGTACTTC. This sequence encodes CASSDLRYQETQYF.

The genes are TRBV9 and TRBJ2-2; perhaps D is TRBD1 or TRBD2 (5 bases each). The CDR3 spans 17 residues. Deletions cut 2 bases from V and 4 bases from J, with 18 bases between. Germline V gives CDR1 SGDLS, CDR2 YYNGEE. As DNA, the CDR3 is TGTGCCAGCAGCGTCGTGGCAGCCTCAGGGAGCACCGGGGAGCTGTTTTTT. Amino acid sequence: CASSVVAASGSTGELFF.

The chain links TRBV7-9 to TRBJ2-3; no firm D call. Trimming cost V 1 base and J 1 base, with 12 bases left between them. This CDR3 comprises 16 residues. CDR1 SEHNR and CDR2 FQNEAQ come from the germline V gene (reference sequence). CDR3 sequence reads: CASSLGGAVGTDTQYF. DNA for the CDR3: TGTGCCAGCAGCTTAGGAGGTGCGGTAGGCACAGATACGCAGTATTTT.

The chain links TRBV19 to TRBJ2-7; 13 bases are a match to TRBD2. Looked up from germline, CDR1 is LNHDA and CDR2 is SQIVND (reference sequence). The CDR3 spans 16 residues. The trim removed 9 bases at V and 2 bases at J, leaving 10 bases unmatched. For the CDR3, the DNA is TGTGCCAGGCCGGGACTAGCGGGGAAAACACCCTACGAGCAGTACTTC. This sequence encodes CARPGLAGKTPYEQYF.

The V and J genes are TRBV27 and TRBJ2-1; D remains unclear. Germline CDR1 is MNHEY and CDR2 is SMNVEV (reference sequence). With 3 bases removed from V and 6 bases from J, the gap between germline ends came to 0 bases. The CDR3 sequence is 10 residues long. The CDR3 sequence is CASSFNEQFF. For the CDR3, the DNA is TGTGCCAGCAGTTTCAATGAGCAGTTCTTC.

This chain joins TRBV5-1 and TRBJ1-1, with unresolved D. The CDR3 runs to 15 residues. Germline lookup yields CDR1 SGHRS and CDR2 YFSETQ. The V end lost 4 bases, the J end lost 0 bases, and 13 bases lay between the germline ends. The CDR3 loop is CASSQGRTVNTEAFF. The DNA of the CDR3 is TGCGCCAGCAGCCAAGGGAGGACGGTGAACACTGAAGCTTTCTTT.

This clone came up once. The chain combines TRBV6-1 with TRBJ2-1; tentatively, D is TRBD2 (6 bases). Germline V gene sequence: CDR1 MNHNS, CDR2 SASEGT. V lost 3 bases to trimming and J lost 3 bases, with 15 bases between them. The CDR3 length is 16 residues. This CDR3 is CASSENLAPDYNEQFF. For the CDR3, the DNA is TGTGCCAGCAGTGAGAACCTAGCGCCCGACTACAATGAGCAGTTCTTC.

This clone has just a few counts. The rearrangement links TRBV19 to TRBJ1-4; 8 positions agree with TRBD1. This CDR3 contains 14 residues. In germline, CDR1 is LNHDA, CDR2 SQIVND (reference sequence). The V segment lost 4 bases and the J segment 5 bases; nucleotides outside the gene matches: 3. CDR3 nucleotides: TGTGCCAGTAGTACAGGGGGCTACAATGAAAAACTGTTTTTT. Protein product: CASSTGGYNEKLFF.

The chain links TRBV5-1 to TRBJ1-4; 8 bases are a match to TRBD1. The germline V gene encodes CDR1 SGHRS and CDR2 YFSETQ. The CDR3 has 15 residues. Germline trimming cut 3 bases from V and 3 bases from J; bases unmatched to any gene: 4. CDR3 coding DNA: TGCGCCAGCAGCTCACTGACAGGGGCTAATGAAAAACTGTTTTTT. Its protein product is CASSSLTGANEKLFF. The entire variable domain, with the rest obtained from reference TRBV5-1 and TRBJ1-4, is as follows: KAGVTQTPRYLIKTRGQQVTLSCSPISGHRSVSWYQQTPGQGLQFLFEYFSETQRNKGNFPGRFSGRQFSNSRSEMNVSTLELGDSALYLCASSSLTGANEKLFFGSGTQLSVL.

The rearrangement links TRBV5-1 to TRBJ1-2, with 7 bases fitting TRBD1. The CDR3 has 16 residues. V shed 2 bases, J shed 0 bases, and the junction held 7 bases outside the gene matches. CDR1 SGHRS and CDR2 YFSETQ come from the germline V gene. The CDR3 loop is CASSLTSGTANYGYTF. CDR3 in DNA: TGCGCCAGCAGCTTAACCTCCGGGACAGCTAACTATGGCTACACCTTC.

This clone appeared once. The CDR3 here is CASSQGFTTNYGYTF. CDR3 nucleotide sequence: TGTGCCAGCAGCCAGGGGTTTACAACGAACTATGGCTACACCTTC. V usage is TRBV5-4 and J usage is TRBJ1-2; tentative D call: TRBD1 (6 bases). Germline assignment: CDR1 SGHNT and CDR2 YYREEE (reference sequence). The CDR3 is made up of 15 amino acids. With 4 bases removed from V and 2 bases from J, the gap between germline ends came to 15 bases. The full variable domain, with the rest looked up from reference TRBV5-4 and TRBJ1-2, is ETGVTQSPTHLIKTRGQQVTLRCSSQSGHNTVSWYQQALGQGPQFIFQYYREEENGRGNFPPRFSGLQFPNYSSELNVNALELDDSALYLCASSQGFTTNYGYTFGSGTRLTVV.

The V gene is TRBV5-5, the J gene TRBJ2-3, with 8 bases that match TRBD2. CDR3 length equals 16 residues. The V segment lost 0 bases and the J segment 3 bases; nucleotides outside the gene matches: 6. Per germline, CDR1 SGHKS and CDR2 YYEKEE (reference sequence). Here the CDR3 reads CASSLGVAGSTDTQYF. CDR3 nucleotide sequence: TGTGCCAGCAGCTTGGGTGTAGCGGGGTCAACAGATACGCAGTATTTT.

V usage is TRBV25-1 and J usage is TRBJ2-1; no reliable D call. The CDR3 spans 13 residues. Trimming stripped 3 bases from V and 4 bases from J, with 7 bases between. Germline lookup yields CDR1 MGHDK and CDR2 SYGVNS. For the CDR3, the DNA is TGTGCCAGCAGTGAGAGCGAGTACAATGAGCAGTTCTTC. Its protein is CASSESEYNEQFF.

This chain uses TRBV7-2 with TRBJ1-1; no reliable D call. Germline V gene sequence: CDR1 SGHTA, CDR2 FQGNSA. V was shortened by 3 bases and J by 3 bases, with 2 bases between the two germline ends. This CDR3 contains 11 residues. As DNA, the CDR3 is TGTGCCAGCAGCTTTCACACTGAAGCTTTCTTT. Residues: CASSFHTEAFF. Combining the CDR3 with reference TRBV7-2 and TRBJ1-1 gives the whole variable domain GAGVSQSPSNKVTEKGKDVELRCDPISGHTALYWYRQSLGQGLEFLIYFQGNSAPDKSGLPSDRFSAERTGGSVSTLTIQRTQQEDSAVYLCASSFHTEAFFGQGTRLTVV.

The chain employs TRBV5-8 and TRBJ1-1; D gene uncertain. Trimming removed 5 bases at V and 0 bases at J, with 14 bases between. Germline assignment: CDR1 SGHTS and CDR2 YDEGEE. The CDR3 loop spans 15 amino acids. This CDR3 is CASRAAGSLNTEAFF. The CDR3 DNA reads TGTGCCAGCAGGGCGGCCGGGAGCCTGAACACTGAAGCTTTCTTT.